This TCR beta chain originates from a study of T cell repertoires in cytomegalovirus infection. Across the whole study: Both CMV infection and a matching HLA type were indicated by public TCR beta signatures.

TCRdb re-derived calls from the reads in MiXCR, one entry per CDR3 protein. The sample carries a few hundred thousand distinct CDR3 sequences, roughly 34% recorded once. As concerns this clonotype: The antigen is not known.

General study results and limits: Dominating the ex vivo response were HLA-C-restricted CMV-specific TCR beta clonotypes. Totalled public TCR beta family frequency picked out people who carried CMV plus the relevant HLA.

This CDR3 is built from 15 residues. The V and J ends lost 6 bases and 5 bases, in that order; junction bases with no gene match: 7. The rearrangement uses TRBV12-3 or TRBV12-4 and TRBJ1-5; TRBD1 matches at 10 bases. The sequence came from a human donor in good health (CMV status not recorded). Some clones in this sample may be carry-over from other donors' samples. This specimen consisted of cultured PBMCs, obtained from culture after CMV antigen stimulation. CDR3 in amino acids: CASSPTDRGYQPQHF. CDR3 bases: TGTGCCAGCAGCCCAACGGACAGGGGGTATCAGCCCCAGCATTTT.